The 32 T cell receptor beta chains below all came from one sample that was sequenced in a study of a mutant IDH1 vaccine in newly diagnosed glioma. The antigens these receptors bind are not known. Time point: week 23, last vaccination. The vaccine gave 300 ug of a 20-mer mutant IDH1 peptide subcutaneously per dose. The data were produced by immunoSEQ multiplex PCR, yet TCRdb's version contains in-frame clones alone and is incomplete. Here the sample spans roughly 51,000 clones, 81% being singletons. This material consisted of PBMCs, taken from a glioma patient whose treatment included an IDH1 peptide vaccine. These receptors came from a woman in her forties with glioma. Some clones in this sample may be carry-over from other donors' samples.

V gene TRBV12-5 combines with J gene TRBJ1-6; the match to TRBD1 covers 8 bases. The V gene end was trimmed by 6 bases and the J gene end by 1 base; junction bases not matched to a gene: 8. This CDR3 has 17 amino acids. Germline CDR1 and CDR2: LGHNT and FRNRAP. CDR3 bases: TGTGCTAGTGGAACCGGACAGGGATCGTCCTATAATTCACCCCTCCACTTT. Protein: CASGTGQGSSYNSPLHF.

The genes are TRBV29-1 and TRBJ1-1, with D tentatively TRBD1 (5 bases). The CDR3 totals 14 residues. Trimming cost V 4 bases and J 0 bases, with 12 bases left between them. In germline, CDR1 is SQVTM, CDR2 ANQGSEA. The CDR3 loop is CSVVGALMNTEAFF. DNA of the CDR3: TGCAGCGTTGTAGGGGCGCTAATGAACACTGAAGCTTTCTTT.

The chain is built from TRBV4-1 and TRBJ1-4; D perhaps matches TRBD1 (5 bases). CDR3 length: 14 residues. Germline CDR1 MGHRA, CDR2 YSYEKL. With 4 bases removed from V and 5 bases from J, the gap between germline ends came to 11 bases. As DNA, the CDR3 is TGCGCCAGCAGCCTTCTCGGGGGGAATGAAAAACTGTTTTTT. Amino acids: CASSLLGGNEKLFF.

The chain has TRBV7-9 and TRBJ1-5; D not resolved. Germline loops: CDR1 SEHNR, CDR2 FQNEAQ (reference sequence). The V and J ends lost 1 base and 9 bases respectively, with 10 bases between them. There are 13 residues in the CDR3. The CDR3 DNA reads TGTGCCAGCAGCTTAGTAGGGCCGTCGCCCCAGCATTTT. Amino acids: CASSLVGPSPQHF. Combining the CDR3 with reference TRBV7-9 and TRBJ1-5 gives the whole variable domain DTGVSQNPRHKITKRGQNVTFRCDPISEHNRLYWYRQTLGQGPEFLTYFQNEAQLEKSRLLSDRFSAERPKGSFSTLEIQRTEQGDSAMYLCASSLVGPSPQHFGDGTRLSIL.

V usage is TRBV9 and J usage is TRBJ2-7; 8 bases are a match to TRBD2. V lost 1 base and J lost 6; bases outside the gene matches: 12. CDR3 length equals 16 residues. Germline V gene lookup returns CDR1 SGDLS and CDR2 YYNGEE. The CDR3 is CASSVLSGGAESEQYF. The CDR3 DNA reads as TGTGCCAGCAGCGTACTCAGCGGGGGAGCCGAGTCCGAGCAGTACTTC. The full variable domain, its missing parts supplied by reference TRBV9 and TRBJ2-7, is DSGVTQTPKHLITATGQRVTLRCSPRSGDLSVYWYQQSLDQGLQFLIQYYNGEERAKGNILERFSAQQFPDLHSELNLSSLELGDSALYFCASSVLSGGAESEQYFGPGTRLTVT.

This clone was observed a few times. The rearrangement joins TRBV18 to TRBJ1-5; D ambiguous. Trimming pared 2 bases from V and 0 bases from J, leaving 2 bases between. Germline CDR1 KGHSH, CDR2 LQKENI. This CDR3 is 13 amino acids long. The CDR3, as DNA: TGTGCCAGCTCACCAAGTAGCAATCAGCCCCAGCATTTT. Translated: CASSPSSNQPQHF.

V gene TRBV20-1 combines with J gene TRBJ2-1; 8 bases match TRBD2. This CDR3 is built from 11 residues. V was clipped by 7 bases and J by 5 bases; unmatched bases: 1. Per the germline V gene, CDR1 is DFQATT and CDR2 is SNEGSKA (reference sequence). CDR3 in DNA: TGCAGTGTGCGGGGGGACAATGAGCAGTTCTTC. Translated: CSVRGDNEQFF.

This chain joins TRBV4-3 and TRBJ1-1; D gene ambiguous. This CDR3 contains 14 residues. CDR1 and CDR2 (germline): LGHNA, YSLEER. V gave up 1 base and J gave up 1 base, with 7 bases separating them. The DNA of the CDR3 is TGCGCCAGCAGCCAAGGTCGGGAGAACACTGAAGCTTTCTTT. This codes for CASSQGRENTEAFF.

V usage is TRBV4-3 and J usage is TRBJ1-2, with 7 bases fitting TRBD1. Per the germline V gene, CDR1 is LGHNA and CDR2 is YSLEER. The V segment lost 1 base and the J segment 7 bases; nucleotides outside the gene matches: 6. The CDR3 sequence is 14 residues long. The CDR3 reads CASSQALGGVGYTF. CDR3 bases: TGCGCCAGCAGCCAAGCGCTAGGGGGCGTTGGCTACACCTTC.

The chain has TRBV19 and TRBJ2-7; TRBD1 matches 9 bases. This CDR3 has 15 amino acids. The germline V gene encodes CDR1 LNHDA and CDR2 SQIVND (reference sequence). Trimming at V came to 6 bases and at J to 2 bases, leaving 8 bases not matched to a gene. The CDR3 bases are TGTGCCAGTAGGATGGGGGGACAGGGCCCCTACGAGCAGTACTTC. This encodes CASRMGGQGPYEQYF.

J is TRBJ1-4 and V is TRBV2; D remains ambiguous. Looked up from germline, CDR1 is SNHLY and CDR2 is FYNNEI. Trimming took off 0 bases at V and 7 bases at J, with 6 bases between the two ends. This CDR3 has 13 amino acids. CDR3 DNA sequence: TGTGCCAGCAGTGAAGCAAGTACTGAAAAACTGTTTTTT. This encodes CASSEASTEKLFF.

The chain couples TRBV5-4 to TRBJ2-5, with D perhaps matching TRBD1 or TRBD2 (5 bases each). The length of the CDR3 is 11 residues. V lost 4 bases, J lost 9 bases, and 10 bases lay in between. CDR1 SGHNT and CDR2 YYREEE come from the germline V gene (reference sequence). The CDR3 reads CASSLRGAQYF. The CDR3, as DNA: TGTGCCAGCAGCCTGCGAGGGGCCCAGTACTTC. Using reference TRBV5-4 and TRBJ2-5 for the parts outside the CDR3, the full variable domain is ETGVTQSPTHLIKTRGQQVTLRCSSQSGHNTVSWYQQALGQGPQFIFQYYREEENGRGNFPPRFSGLQFPNYSSELNVNALELDDSALYLCASSLRGAQYFGPGTRLLVL.

This clone was seen a few times. The chain is built from TRBV5-6 and TRBJ1-4; D ambiguous. Trimming took off 4 bases at V and 7 bases at J, with 11 bases between the two ends. CDR3 length: 13 residues. Germline CDR1 is SGHDT and CDR2 is YYEEEE. The DNA of the CDR3 is TGTGCCAGCAGCATCTCGGCAGGTGAAAAACTGTTTTTT. This encodes CASSISAGEKLFF.

The chain links TRBV15 to TRBJ1-5, with no clear D. Germline CDR1 LNHNV, CDR2 YYDKDF (reference sequence). The ends were cut back, 5 bases at V and 0 bases at J, with 11 bases in the middle. The CDR3 covers 15 residues. The CDR3: CATSDLPYSNQPQHF. In DNA form, the CDR3 reads TGTGCCACCAGCGATCTTCCTTATAGCAATCAGCCCCAGCATTTT.

V is TRBV5-4 and J is TRBJ2-7; 8 positions match TRBD1. V shed 4 bases, J shed 2 bases, and the junction held 2 bases outside the gene matches. This CDR3 is 13 amino acids long. Germline-derived CDR1 and CDR2 are SGHNT and YYREEE (reference sequence). The CDR3 loop reads CASSLTGAYEQYF. The CDR3 region has the DNA TGTGCCAGCAGCCTGACAGGGGCCTACGAGCAGTACTTC.

The chain couples TRBV6-5 to TRBJ1-1, with no clear D. The germline gives CDR1 MNHEY, CDR2 SVGAGI. There are 13 residues in the CDR3. V gave up 6 bases and J gave up 7 bases, with 15 bases separating them. This chain's CDR3 is CASRPFETLEAFF. CDR3 DNA sequence: TGTGCCAGCAGGCCCTTTGAGACCCTTGAAGCTTTCTTT.

The chain couples TRBV30 to TRBJ2-5; tentative D call: TRBD2 (6 bases). The CDR3 contains 13 residues. V dropped 0 bases and J dropped 4 bases, with 9 bases sitting between them. The germline V gene encodes CDR1 GTSNPN and CDR2 SVGIG (reference sequence). As DNA, the CDR3 is TGTGCCTGGAGTGTACTTAGCGGAGAGACCCAGTACTTC. Amino acid sequence: CAWSVLSGETQYF.

The chain links TRBV29-1 to TRBJ1-2; TRBD1 might be the D (5 bases). Germline-derived CDR1 and CDR2 are SQVTM and ANQGSEA. This CDR3 is 12 amino acids long. Trimming left V 4 bases short and J 2 bases short, with 8 bases between. CDR3: CSVGGGNYGYTF. Here the CDR3 DNA reads TGCAGCGTTGGTGGGGGAAACTATGGCTACACCTTC.

The chain recombines TRBV5-1 with TRBJ2-3; D is ambiguous. There are 13 residues in the CDR3. V was cut by 2 bases and J by 0 bases, with 4 bases left in between. Germline V gene data show CDR1 as SGHRS and CDR2 as YFSETQ. CDR3 in amino acids: CASSFGSTDTQYF. The CDR3 DNA reads as TGCGCCAGCAGCTTCGGCAGCACAGATACGCAGTATTTT.

This rearrangement joins TRBV6-6 to TRBJ2-2, with 7 bases aligning to TRBD1. The CDR3 totals 15 residues. CDR1 MNHNY and CDR2 SVGAGI come from the germline V gene (reference sequence). V shed 5 bases, J shed 5 bases, and the junction held 8 bases outside the gene matches. CDR3 nucleotides: TGTGCCAGCAGTCCACAGGGGACGGGGACCGGGGAGCTGTTTTTT. Translated, it gives CASSPQGTGTGELFF.

The J gene is TRBJ2-1, the V gene TRBV12-5; weak D call: TRBD1 (5 bases). The V end was cut by 6 bases, the J end by 2 bases, with 8 bases between. This CDR3 has 13 amino acids. The germline V gene has CDR1 LGHNT and CDR2 FRNRAP. The CDR3 protein is CASGQGTYNEQFF. In nucleotides, the CDR3 is TGTGCTAGTGGCCAGGGAACCTACAATGAGCAGTTCTTC. Combining the CDR3 with reference TRBV12-5 and TRBJ2-1 gives the whole variable domain DARVTQTPRHKVTEMGQEVTMRCQPILGHNTVFWYRQTMMQGLELLAYFRNRAPLDDSGMPKDRFSAEMPDATLATLKIQPSEPRDSAVYFCASGQGTYNEQFFGPGTRLTVL.

CDR3 amino acids: CASGTPYGYTF. In nucleotides, the CDR3 is TGTGCTTCCGGGACACCCTATGGCTACACCTTC. V and J are TRBV30 and TRBJ1-2; tentative D call: TRBD1 (6 bases). The CDR3 has 11 amino acids. Germline V gene lookup returns CDR1 GTSNPN and CDR2 SVGIG (reference sequence).

In this sample, this clone turned up a few times. The V gene is TRBV29-1, the J gene TRBJ1-4; 8 positions match TRBD1. Germline V gene sequence: CDR1 SQVTM, CDR2 ANQGSEA. The CDR3 consists of 12 residues. V lost 3 bases and J lost 10; bases outside the gene matches: 4. The CDR3 spells CSVDRGLGKLFF. CDR3 bases: TGCAGCGTTGACAGGGGGCTCGGAAAACTGTTTTTT.

J is TRBJ1-5 and V is TRBV7-2; D might be TRBD1 (5 bases). Deletions cut 5 bases from V and 11 bases from J, with 19 bases between. The CDR3 loop spans 14 amino acids. Looked up from germline, CDR1 is SGHTA and CDR2 is FQGNSA. Written as DNA, the CDR3 is TGTGCCAGCAGCCCCTGGGGAACAGGTTTAGCCCAGCATTTT. Encoded protein: CASSPWGTGLAQHF.

This chain uses TRBV6-5 with TRBJ1-2; D might be TRBD1 (5 bases). V was pared by 5 bases and J by 8 bases, with 15 bases between. The germline CDR1 and CDR2 sequences are MNHEY and SVGAGI. The CDR3 extends over 13 amino acids. Here the CDR3 DNA reads TGTGCCAGCAGTCGCGGGACTACGGGGGGCTACACCTTC. It encodes CASSRGTTGGYTF.

Only one count was recorded for this clone. The chain has TRBV11-3 and TRBJ2-7; TRBD2 aligns across 9 bases. The CDR3 length is 14 residues. Germline loops: CDR1 SGHNT, CDR2 YENEEA. Trimming took 1 base from V and 6 from J; bases not matched to a gene: 4. The CDR3 sequence: CASSLARGGPEQYF. The CDR3 coding sequence is TGTGCCAGCAGCTTAGCGCGGGGGGGCCCCGAGCAGTACTTC.

The chain joins TRBV9 to TRBJ2-5; possibly TRBD2 for D (5 bases). Trimming stripped 2 bases from V and 7 bases from J, with 9 bases between. Germline-derived CDR1 and CDR2 are SGDLS and YYNGEE. The CDR3 sequence is 12 residues long. The CDR3, as DNA: TGTGCCAGCAGCGTCCCCGAGGGGACCCAGTACTTC. Translation gives CASSVPEGTQYF. Complete variable domain (other parts from reference TRBV9 and TRBJ2-5): DSGVTQTPKHLITATGQRVTLRCSPRSGDLSVYWYQQSLDQGLQFLIQYYNGEERAKGNILERFSAQQFPDLHSELNLSSLELGDSALYFCASSVPEGTQYFGPGTRLLVL.

The chain uses TRBV10-2 and TRBJ2-3; TRBD2 agrees at 7 bases. CDR1 is WSHSY, CDR2 SAAADI, per germline. J gave up 1 base and V 8 bases, and 9 bases lay outside the gene matches. The CDR3 length is 15 residues. This CDR3 reads CASGLWAGGTDTQYF. The CDR3 DNA is TGCGCCAGCGGTCTGTGGGCGGGGGGCACAGATACGCAGTATTTT.

This rearrangement joins TRBV6-5 to TRBJ1-2; the match to TRBD1 covers 9 bases. There are 14 residues in the CDR3. V shed 7 bases and J 7 bases; nucleotides not matched to a gene: 10. Germline values: CDR1 MNHEY, CDR2 SVGAGI. The CDR3 DNA follows: TGTGCCAGCAACCCACAGGGGGCAAAGGGTGGCTACACCTTC. It is translated as CASNPQGAKGGYTF.

This clone was detected only once. The J gene is TRBJ2-1, the V gene TRBV29-1; 9 nucleotides align to TRBD1. V shed 5 bases, J shed 7 bases, and the junction held 6 bases outside the gene matches. The CDR3 is 13 amino acids. The germline gives CDR1 SQVTM, CDR2 ANQGSEA. The DNA of the CDR3 is TGCAGCGTTTCCGGGACAGGGCGAAATGAGCAGTTCTTC. Translating gives CSVSGTGRNEQFF.

This rearrangement joins TRBV10-3 to TRBJ1-1, with D hard to call. This CDR3 is built from 11 residues. The V gene lost 1 base and the J gene lost 4 bases, with 1 base spanning the gap. In germline, CDR1 is ENHRY, CDR2 SYGVKD. CDR3: CAISEFTEAFF. The CDR3 bases are TGTGCCATCAGTGAGTTCACTGAAGCTTTCTTT.

The genes are TRBV7-2 and TRBJ2-1; weak D call: TRBD2 (5 bases). Germline CDR1 SGHTA, CDR2 FQGNSA. The CDR3 runs to 14 residues. Deletions cut 6 bases from V and 4 bases from J, with 13 bases between. The DNA for the CDR3 is TGTGCCAGCAGTTACCTTCCGGGGTACAATGAGCAGTTCTTC. Its protein product is CASSYLPGYNEQFF.